Included here is one TCR beta chain sequence, with context. Its specificity is not known. It was via CD45RO/CCR7/CD25/CD127/CD95/CD27 that CD4+ naive, central memory, regulatory and stem cell-like memory cells were sorted. The CDR3 is 16 amino acids. V lost 1 base to trimming and J lost 4 bases; unmatched junction nucleotides: 8. Germline V CDR1 and CDR2: SGHVS, FNYEAQ. This record comes from a study of beta chain features in type 1 diabetes. Overall study results and limits: Shorter TCRB CDR3s, moderately but significantly so, marked every one of the four CD4+ subsets in Type 1 diabetes patients. Comparison showed that naive, central memory and Treg TCRB repertoires appeared more similar among patients than among healthy donors.

Sequenced material consisted of expressed TCRB transcripts (all of the isolated RNA was reverse transcribed). Produced via immunoSEQ multiplex PCR; TCRdb's table is partial and in-frame only. Among some 44,000 clones listed, approximately 68% were seen once. The source is a woman aged 18-35 years with type 1 diabetes. Input material: Tregs from blood. The chain joins TRBV7-6 to TRBJ2-7; TRBD2 aligns across 9 bases. The CDR3 nucleotides read TGTGCCAGCAGCTTAGGTCTGGCTAGCGGGATTTACGAGCAGTACTTC. Translated, it gives CASSLGLASGIYEQYF.